This is a list of T cell receptor beta chains from one sample in a study of blood T cell repertoires in COVID-19. Clones were sequenced by immunoSEQ multiplex PCR, and TCRdb holds only the in-frame ones, with some missing. Of 65,000 to 80,000 clones in the sample, approximately 82% were seen once. Sequencing input: peripheral blood. Receptor source: a human donor in a cohort sampled during active COVID-19. Each CDR3 is given with its conserved first and last residue. D genes are given only for firm matches. A row's size may be missing; if present it is once, few, many or a size class.

15,TRBJ1-2,NA,NA,TRBV18,TGTGCCAGCTCACCACCGGGGGCGAGTAACTATGGCTACACCTTC,CASSPPGASNYGYTF
14,TRBJ1-1,NA,once,TRBV7-9,TGTGCCAGCAGCTCCGGAAACCCGGGCACTGAAGCTTTCTTT,CASSSGNPGTEAFF
14,TRBJ1-3,NA,NA,TRBV19,TGTGCCAGTAGGACAGGTACCTCTGGAAACACCATATATTTT,CASRTGTSGNTIYF
12,TRBJ1-6,NA,NA,TRBV29-1,TGCAGCGTTGGCTTCGGGGGTTCACCCCTCCACTTT,CSVGFGGSPLHF
14,TRBJ1-6,NA,NA,TRBV19,TGTGCCAGTAGTGCGGGACGGTTAAATTCACCCCTCCACTTT,CASSAGRLNSPLHF
13,TRBJ1-6,NA,NA,TRBV12-3/TRBV12-4,TGTGCCAGCAGTTTCCGGGAGAGCTCACCCCTCCACTTT,CASSFRESSPLHF
15,TRBJ1-1,TRBD1,NA,TRBV5-1,TGCGCCAGCAGCTTGGCCGGGACAGGAGCCACTGAAGCTTTCTTT,CASSLAGTGATEAFF
17,TRBJ1-5,TRBD1,NA,TRBV19,TGTGCCAGTAGCATCCCAGGGGGCGCGGGCGCAATCCGACCCCAGCATTTT,CASSIPGGAGAIRPQHF
20,TRBJ2-2,NA,NA,TRBV4-1,TGCGCCAGCAGCCAAAGCCGTCTGGTCTTCAGGCAGGTAAACACCGGGGAGCTGTTTTTT,CASSQSRLVFRQVNTGELFF
20,TRBJ2-2,NA,NA,TRBV4-2,TGTGCCAGCAGCCGTCAATACGGGTCTTCCAACCCAGCGAACACCGGGGAGCTGTTTTTT,CASSRQYGSSNPANTGELFF
13,TRBJ2-5,NA,NA,TRBV6-4,TGTGCCAGCAGCCACCTTCGGGGGGAGACCCAGTACTTC,CASSHLRGETQYF
15,TRBJ2-2,TRBD1,NA,TRBV7-9,TGTGCCAGCCCCGAGGGGGCGATGAACACCGGGGAGCTGTTTTTT,CASPEGAMNTGELFF
17,TRBJ1-5,NA,few,TRBV19,TGTGCCAGTAGGGCCCAGGCAGGGTGGAGAAGCAATCAGCCCCAGCATTTT,CASRAQAGWRSNQPQHF
12,TRBJ2-7,NA,NA,TRBV5-5,TGTGCCAGCGAGAAGGATCAGGGGGGGCAGTACTTC,CASEKDQGGQYF
16,TRBJ2-7,NA,few,TRBV25-1,TGTGCCAGCAGTGACCTGGTCGGGCACAGGTCCTACGAGCAGTACTTC,CASSDLVGHRSYEQYF
15,TRBJ1-5,NA,NA,TRBV19,TGTGCCAGTAGGCCCCAGCTGTCGGGGTCCCAGCCCCAGCATTTT,CASRPQLSGSQPQHF
14,TRBJ1-5,NA,NA,TRBV18,TGTGCCAGCTCACCGGACAGCAGCAATCAGCCCCAGCATTTT,CASSPDSSNQPQHF
17,TRBJ1-2,TRBD1,NA,TRBV5-1,TGCGCCAGCAGCTGGGACAGACAGGGAACTCTCCGCTATGGCTACACCTTC,CASSWDRQGTLRYGYTF
18,TRBJ2-3,NA,NA,TRBV10-3,TGTGCCATCAACCCAAGCCCACAGGCCCAAGGGATCGCAGATACGCAGTATTTT,CAINPSPQAQGIADTQYF
15,TRBJ2-7,TRBD1,NA,TRBV5-4,TGTGCCAGCAGCGCCCCGGGACAGGGGATCTACGAGCAGTACTTC,CASSAPGQGIYEQYF
15,TRBJ2-7,TRBD1,NA,TRBV7-2,TGTGCCAGCAGCTTAGTTTCCGGGACAGGGACCGAGCAGTACTTC,CASSLVSGTGTEQYF
16,TRBJ1-2,TRBD1,NA,TRBV27,TGTGCCAGCAGTACCTCCTCCGGGACAGGGGCCTATGGCTACACCTTC,CASSTSSGTGAYGYTF
16,TRBJ1-4,NA,NA,TRBV3-1/TRBV3-2,TGTGCCAGCAGCCAAGATTCGGTCCCAACTAATGAAAAACTGTTTTTT,CASSQDSVPTNEKLFF
15,TRBJ1-2,TRBD1,NA,TRBV27,TGTGCCAGCAGTTCCTGGACAGGGGTGGACTATGGCTACACCTTC,CASSSWTGVDYGYTF
12,TRBJ1-5,NA,NA,TRBV6-5,TGTGCCAGCAGCACATGGAATCAGCCCCAGCATTTT,CASSTWNQPQHF
14,TRBJ1-2,NA,NA,TRBV28,TGTGCCACCTCGAAAATGGGAGGGAACTATGGCTACACCTTC,CATSKMGGNYGYTF
18,TRBJ2-3,NA,NA,TRBV18,TGTGCCAGCTCTCTAGACAGCCTGAAACGCTCTAGCACAGATACGCAGTATTTT,CASSLDSLKRSSTDTQYF
17,TRBJ1-5,TRBD1,NA,TRBV19,TGTGCCAGTAGCATCCGTCGAAACACAGGGGTCGTTCAGCCCCAGCATTTT,CASSIRRNTGVVQPQHF
15,TRBJ1-5,NA,NA,TRBV28,TGTGCCAGCAGTTTCGGTGACAGATACAATCAGCCCCAGCATTTT,CASSFGDRYNQPQHF
16,TRBJ2-3,TRBD1,once,TRBV11-2,TGTGCCAGCAGCCTGAGGCCGGGACAGGGGAGTTATACGCAGTATTTT,CASSLRPGQGSYTQYF
14,TRBJ2-3,NA,NA,TRBV28,TGTGCCAGCAGAGGGACTTCTAGCACAGATACGCAGTATTTT,CASRGTSSTDTQYF
11,TRBJ2-7,NA,NA,TRBV2,TGTGCCAGCAGCTTTAACTACGAGCAGTACTTC,CASSFNYEQYF
15,TRBJ2-5,TRBD2,NA,TRBV2,TGTGCCAGCAGTCCTCTAGCGGGGGGGAGGGAGACCCAGTACTTC,CASSPLAGGRETQYF
15,TRBJ2-7,TRBD2,NA,TRBV28,TGTGCCAGCAGTTCCCCGGGGGGACCCTCCTACGAGCAGTACTTC,CASSSPGGPSYEQYF
15,TRBJ2-1,TRBD2,few,TRBV5-4,TGTGCCAGCAGCTTTGGGGTCGGGGGGGTCAATGAGCAGTTCTTC,CASSFGVGGVNEQFF
15,TRBJ2-1,NA,NA,TRBV28,TGTGCCAGCAGTAACCCAGGGATCTCCTACAATGAGCAGTTCTTC,CASSNPGISYNEQFF
15,TRBJ2-7,NA,NA,TRBV7-8,TGTGCCAGCAGCTTAGGAACCGGGTACTCCTACGAGCAGTACTTC,CASSLGTGYSYEQYF
15,TRBJ1-2,NA,NA,TRBV27,TGTGCCAGCAGTTTTTCCAGAACGGCGCGCGGCGGCTACACCTTC,CASSFSRTARGGYTF
16,TRBJ2-5,TRBD2,once,TRBV19,TGTGCCAGTAGTTCCCGGACTAGCGGGGGGGCAGAAAGGATCGACTTC,CASSSRTSGGAERIDF
15,TRBJ2-3,NA,NA,TRBV5-1,TGCGCCAGCAGCTTCGGGGGTACGTTGGCAGATACGCAGTATTTT,CASSFGGTLADTQYF
15,TRBJ1-6,NA,NA,TRBV7-8,TGTGCCAGCAGCTACAGGACAGATGGGAGTTCACCCCTCCACTTT,CASSYRTDGSSPLHF
14,TRBJ1-5,NA,NA,TRBV6-5,TGTGCCACCGAACTCTCCGCAAACAATCAGCCCCAGCATTTT,CATELSANNQPQHF
17,TRBJ2-7,TRBD1,NA,TRBV19,TGTGCCAGTAGTATCCTTCTCAGGGGGACGGCCCTATACGAGCAGTACTTC,CASSILLRGTALYEQYF
14,TRBJ1-1,TRBD1,NA,TRBV5-8,TGTGCCAGCAGCGCGGGACAGCTGAACACTGAAGCTTTCTTT,CASSAGQLNTEAFF